The 10 T cell receptor beta chains presented below share a single source sample, sequenced in a study of early T cells in non-severe SARS-CoV-2 infection. TCRdb itself ran the 5' RACE reads through MiXCR, one entry per CDR3 protein. The data hold 85,000 to 90,000 distinct CDR3 sequences, with under 15% observed a single time. The specimen was whole blood. These receptors all come from an adult who was a healthcare worker with PCR-confirmed SARS-CoV-2 infection or an uninfected control (not recorded which).

This clonotype was seen once. The chain is built from TRBV29-1 and TRBJ1-2, with a possible D match to TRBD1 (5 bases). Germline V gene sequence: CDR1 SQVTM, CDR2 ANQGSEA. V gave up 5 bases and J gave up 2 bases, with 12 bases separating them. The CDR3 is 13 residues long. CDR3 residues: CSVRGRRNYGYTF. DNA of the CDR3: TGCAGCGTTCGGGGCAGGAGGAACTATGGCTACACCTTC.

J is TRBJ1-2 and V is TRBV29-1; perhaps TRBD1 as D (5 bases). V shed 2 bases and J shed 2 bases, with 18 bases lying between them. CDR3 length equals 16 residues. Germline V gives CDR1 SQVTM, CDR2 ANQGSEA. CDR3: CSVESSPDRTNYGYTF. The CDR3 DNA reads TGCAGCGTTGAATCTTCCCCGGATCGGACAAACTATGGCTACACCTTC.

Only a few counts were recorded for this clonotype. The chain uses TRBV25-1 and TRBJ2-1; maybe TRBD2 (7 bases). CDR3 size: 13 residues. Germline V gives CDR1 MGHDK, CDR2 SYGVNS. The CDR3 region has the DNA TGTGCAATCGGGAGGCAGGGGCACAATGAGCAGTTCTTC. Protein: CAIGRQGHNEQFF.

This clonotype has only a few counts. The chain has TRBV20-1 and TRBJ2-7; tentative D call: TRBD1 (6 bases). The germline V and J ends were trimmed by 5 bases and 3 bases, with 14 bases remaining between them. Germline-derived CDR1 and CDR2 are DFQATT and SNEGSKA (reference sequence). The CDR3 has 13 residues. The CDR3 protein is CSAGSQGGYEQYF. The CDR3 coding sequence is TGCAGTGCTGGGTCCCAAGGGGGCTACGAGCAGTACTTC.

This chain connects TRBV6-5 to TRBJ1-2, with 10 bases that match TRBD1. CDR3 length equals 15 residues. The V gene end was trimmed by 10 bases and the J gene end by 5 bases; junction bases not matched to a gene: 13. CDR1 and CDR2 (germline): MNHEY, SVGAGI. The CDR3 coding sequence is TGTGCCACCTCAGTTACTGGGACAGGGGAATATGGCTACACCTTC. Translating gives CATSVTGTGEYGYTF.

This clonotype was picked up a small number of times. The chain employs TRBV29-1 and TRBJ2-1; 9 bases fit TRBD2. J was trimmed by 3 bases and V by 2 bases; bases with no gene match: 14. This CDR3 has 18 amino acids. Germline CDR1 is SQVTM and CDR2 is ANQGSEA. In nucleotides, the CDR3 is TGCAGCGTTGAAAGGTCTAGCGGGAAGAGGATTGGCTACAATGAGCAGTTCTTC. The encoded protein is CSVERSSGKRIGYNEQFF.

A few counts support this clonotype. The chain employs TRBV30 and TRBJ2-1; D tentatively reads TRBD1 or TRBD2 (5 bases each). CDR1 and CDR2 (germline): GTSNPN, SVGIG (reference sequence). The CDR3 covers 12 residues. V dropped 1 base and J dropped 8 bases, with 9 bases sitting between them. This CDR3 reads CAWSERGYEQFF. The CDR3 DNA sequence: TGTGCCTGGAGTGAGAGGGGATATGAGCAGTTCTTC.

There are a few counts of this clonotype. This rearrangement joins TRBV7-9 to TRBJ1-2; 7 nucleotides agree with TRBD1. Germline V gene sequence: CDR1 SEHNR, CDR2 FQNEAQ (reference sequence). V was clipped by 5 bases and J by 1 base; unmatched bases: 7. The CDR3 is 15 residues long. Here the CDR3 DNA reads TGTGCCAGCAGCCGATCTGGGACAGATAACTATGGCTACACCTTC. It specifies CASSRSGTDNYGYTF.

This clonotype was counted at least ten times. The chain employs TRBV27 and TRBJ2-3, with TRBD1 as a possible D gene (5 bases). This CDR3 has 14 residues. The germline V gene has CDR1 MNHEY and CDR2 SMNVEV (reference sequence). The germline V and J ends were trimmed by 4 bases and 2 bases, with 10 bases remaining between them. The CDR3 nucleotides read TGTGCCAGCAGTTGGCAGGGATACACAGATACGCAGTATTTT. Residues: CASSWQGYTDTQYF.

The DNA of the CDR3 is TGTGCCAGCAGCGTAGCCACCACTAACTATGGCTACACCTTC. Translating gives CASSVATTNYGYTF. V and J are TRBV9 and TRBJ1-2, with D hard to call. This CDR3 is 14 amino acids long. Per the germline V gene, CDR1 is SGDLS and CDR2 is YYNGEE. V lost 0 bases and J 0 bases, leaving 6 bases between the germline ends.